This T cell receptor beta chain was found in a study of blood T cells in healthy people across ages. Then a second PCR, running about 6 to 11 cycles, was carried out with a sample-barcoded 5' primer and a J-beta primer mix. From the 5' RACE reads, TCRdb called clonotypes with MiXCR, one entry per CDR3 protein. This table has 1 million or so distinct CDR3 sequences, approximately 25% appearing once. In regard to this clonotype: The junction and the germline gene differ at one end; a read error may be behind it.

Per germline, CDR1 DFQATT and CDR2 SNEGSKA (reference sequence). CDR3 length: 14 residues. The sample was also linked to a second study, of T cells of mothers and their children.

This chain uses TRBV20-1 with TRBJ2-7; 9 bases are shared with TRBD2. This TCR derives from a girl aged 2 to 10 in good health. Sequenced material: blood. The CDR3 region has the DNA TGCGGTGCCCCCCGCGGGAGGGTTTCCTACGAGCAGTACTTC. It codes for CGAPRGRVSYEQYF.